The text below deals with one T cell receptor (beta chain). Profiled with immunoSEQ multiplex PCR; TCRdb holds only in-frame clones, not every one. The profile shows about 110,000 clones, 75% to 95% of them singletons. The sample originates from a study of T cells after somatic rescue of genetic block. The CDR3 runs 13 residues. Germline-derived CDR1 and CDR2 are SGHAT and FQNNGV. V was shortened by 5 bases and J by 1 base, with 8 bases between the two germline ends. This chain connects TRBV11-2 to TRBJ1-2; no firm D call. The receptor was derived from a woman under 30. Sequencing used peripheral blood mononuclear cells (PBMCs). The CDR3 region is CASSHLNNYGYTF. The CDR3 DNA reads as TGTGCCAGCAGCCACTTAAATAACTATGGCTACACCTTC.